Sequencing of this TCR beta chain was carried out in a study of molecular identifiers for immune sequencing clone quantification. TCRdb reprocessed the PCR reads via MiXCR and lists one record per CDR3 protein. Among about 300,000 distinct CDR3 sequences listed, around 21% were seen once. The CDR3 spans 10 residues. Trimming removed 7 bases at V and 10 bases at J, with 9 bases between. Germline CDR1 and CDR2: SSHAT and FNYEAQ (reference sequence). In its sample, this clonotype was seen many times. The chain joins TRBV7-7 to TRBJ2-3; D gene unclear. Material: naive CD8+ T cells from blood, with Jurkat cell RNA spiked in. The subset denotes: FACS-sorted CD8+CD4-CCR7+CD45RA+ naive T cells. The sequence came from a human donor in good health. Some libraries in this study had Jurkat cell RNA spiked in. CDR3 protein: CASTLIAQYF. CDR3 nucleotide sequence: TGTGCCAGCACCCTTATTGCGCAGTATTTT.